The sequence of this T cell receptor beta chain was determined in a study of shared clonotypes between healthy human individuals. Points from the study as a whole: Of the naive CD4 clonotypes, 4% to 5% were shared across a handful of donors.

V lost 4 bases, J lost 7 bases, and 13 bases stayed unmatched. This CDR3 has 14 residues. Germline assignment: CDR1 SQVTM and CDR2 ANQGSEA. Original data processing: Quality scores were absent from the junction-only immunoSEQ sequences, so filtering differed. Profiled with immunoSEQ multiplex PCR; TCRdb holds only in-frame clones, not every one. V and J calls plus clone size are reproduced from that table; the DNA served to infer D and trimming. The sample carries about 980,000 clones, around 80% recorded once. A split of CD4+ cells into CD45RA+ naive and CD45RA-negative memory subsets was performed. As regards this clone: Antigen: not known.

This chain links TRBV29-1 with TRBJ2-7; the match to TRBD1 covers 7 bases. This receptor was taken from a man aged 18 to 30 in good health. Sequenced sample: memory CD4+ T cells sorted from blood. Stated subset: CD45RA-negative fraction. CDR3 bases: TGCAGCGTTGGGGCTAGGGAGAGGACAGGAGAGCAGTACTTC. Encoded protein: CSVGARERTGEQYF.